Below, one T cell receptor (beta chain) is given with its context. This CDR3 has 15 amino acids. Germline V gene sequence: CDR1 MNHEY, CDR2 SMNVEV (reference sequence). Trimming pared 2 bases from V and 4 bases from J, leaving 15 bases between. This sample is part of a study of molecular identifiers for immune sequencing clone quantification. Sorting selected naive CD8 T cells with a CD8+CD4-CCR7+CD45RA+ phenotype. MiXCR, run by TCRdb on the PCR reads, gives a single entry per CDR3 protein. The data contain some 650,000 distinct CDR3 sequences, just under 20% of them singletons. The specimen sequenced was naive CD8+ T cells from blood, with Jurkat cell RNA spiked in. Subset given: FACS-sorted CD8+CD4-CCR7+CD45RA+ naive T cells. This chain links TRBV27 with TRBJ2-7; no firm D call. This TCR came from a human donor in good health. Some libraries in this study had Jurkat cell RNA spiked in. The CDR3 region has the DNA TGTGCCAGCAGTTTAAGCCCCTCGGGTTTGTACGAGCAGTACTTC. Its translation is CASSLSPSGLYEQYF.